Sequencing of this T cell receptor beta chain was carried out in a study of blood T cell repertoires in COVID-19. Study summary: Sources were T cells, B-cell-depleted T cells, or PBMCs; the material itself was cDNA or gDNA.

Note on this clone: Compared with germline, one end of the junction differs, possibly owing to a read error.

Germline CDR1 ENHRY, CDR2 SYGVKD. CDR3 length: 14 residues. Generated by immunoSEQ multiplex PCR, the TCRdb table keeps only in-frame clones and is missing some. The data contain some 120,000 clones, around three quarters of them singletons. This TCR was recovered from a man aged 35-49 years with active or convalescent COVID-19. Sequenced input: peripheral blood. This rearrangement joins TRBV10-3 to TRBJ1-1, with D hard to call. The CDR3 DNA follows: TGTGCCATCAATGAGGCGGGAGTGAACACTGAAGCTTTCTTT. This encodes CAINEAGVNTEAFF.